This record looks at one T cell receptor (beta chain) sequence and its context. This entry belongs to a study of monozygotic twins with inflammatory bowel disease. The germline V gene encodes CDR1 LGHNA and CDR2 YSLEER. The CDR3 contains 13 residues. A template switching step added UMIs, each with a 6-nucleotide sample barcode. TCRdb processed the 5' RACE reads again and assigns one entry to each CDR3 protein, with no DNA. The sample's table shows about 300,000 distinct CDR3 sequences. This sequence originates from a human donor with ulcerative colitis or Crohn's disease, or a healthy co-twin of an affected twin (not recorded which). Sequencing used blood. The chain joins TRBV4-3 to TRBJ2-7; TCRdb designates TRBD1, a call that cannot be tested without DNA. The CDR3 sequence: CASSQAPGDLRYF.